This passage covers 29 T cell receptor beta chains from one sample sequenced in a study of blood T cell repertoires in COVID-19. TCRdb's copy holds only in-frame clones and misses some; the assay was immunoSEQ multiplex PCR. The repertoire holds about 270,000 clones, with around 87% as singletons. Sequencing input: PBMCs or T cells enriched from blood (not recorded which). The receptors derive from a woman aged 18-29 years who had recovered from COVID-19.

The rearrangement uses TRBV6-1 and TRBJ1-2, with 7 bases that match TRBD1. The CDR3 extends over 14 amino acids. V lost 2 bases and J lost 5; bases outside the gene matches: 5. The germline gives CDR1 MNHNS, CDR2 SASEGT. The CDR3 DNA reads as TGTGCCAGCAGTGAACAACAGGGGTGGTATGGCTACACCTTC. As protein: CASSEQQGWYGYTF.

V and J are TRBV25-1 and TRBJ1-2; 7 bases fit TRBD1. With 1 base clipped from V and 5 bases from J, the junction kept 7 bases outside the gene matches. Germline lookup yields CDR1 MGHDK and CDR2 SYGVNS. The CDR3 contains 15 residues. The CDR3 bases are TGTGCCAGCAGTGAATTTGGGCCAGGGGGGTATGGCTACACCTTC. Translated, it gives CASSEFGPGGYGYTF.

This chain connects TRBV14 to TRBJ1-6; D ambiguous. In germline, CDR1 is SGHDN, CDR2 FVKESK. The CDR3 consists of 15 residues. V was shortened by 1 base and J by 9 bases, with 13 bases between the two germline ends. The CDR3 DNA is TGTGCCAGCAGCCAAGTTGAGGGAATAGGTTCACCCCTCCACTTT. This codes for CASSQVEGIGSPLHF.

The rearrangement uses TRBV29-1 and TRBJ2-5; D perhaps matches TRBD1 (5 bases). The CDR3 loop spans 11 amino acids. V was clipped by 8 bases and J by 4 bases, with 11 bases between them. CDR1 and CDR2 (germline): SQVTM, ANQGSEA. CDR3: CSPKRGETQYF. CDR3 DNA sequence: TGCAGCCCTAAAAGGGGAGAGACCCAGTACTTC.

The chain is built from TRBV6-1 and TRBJ1-1; TRBD1 is a possible D gene (6 bases). CDR3 length: 14 amino acids. Germline V gene data show CDR1 as MNHNS and CDR2 as SASEGT. V was shortened by 3 bases and J by 4 bases, with 12 bases between the two germline ends. This CDR3 is CASSDRGRRTEAFF. In DNA, the CDR3 is TGTGCCAGCAGTGACAGGGGAAGGCGCACTGAAGCTTTCTTT.

This clone occurred a few times. The rearrangement joins TRBV3-1 (or the pseudogene TRBV3-2) to TRBJ2-3; possible D gene TRBD1, 5 bases. The CDR3 covers 15 residues. Trimming stripped 1 base from V and 5 bases from J, with 13 bases between. Germline CDR1 LGHDT, CDR2 YNNKEL (reference sequence). CDR3 coding DNA: TGTGCCAGCAGCCAAGCCTTGGGGCTCCGAGATACGCAGTATTTT. This codes for CASSQALGLRDTQYF.

The chain is built from TRBV5-1 and TRBJ2-5; D is ambiguous. The CDR3 runs to 14 residues. V was trimmed by 0 bases and J by 3 bases, leaving 9 bases between them. Germline CDR1 reads SGHRS; CDR2 reads YFSETQ. CDR3 amino acids: CASSLAGGEETQYF. The CDR3, as DNA: TGCGCCAGCAGCTTGGCCGGCGGAGAAGAGACCCAGTACTTC.

The chain combines TRBV2 with TRBJ2-1; the match to TRBD2 covers 13 bases. Trimming cost V 3 bases and J 4 bases; bases outside gene matches: 6. The CDR3 is 17 residues long. Germline V gene sequence: CDR1 SNHLY, CDR2 FYNNEI. For the CDR3, the DNA is TGTGCCAGCAGTGACTATACTAGCGGGGGGGCTTACAATGAGCAGTTCTTC. It encodes CASSDYTSGGAYNEQFF. The entire variable domain, with the rest obtained from reference TRBV2 and TRBJ2-1, is as follows: EPEVTQTPSHQVTQMGQEVILRCVPISNHLYFYWYRQILGQKVEFLVSFYNNEISEKSEIFDDQFSVERPDGSNFTLKIRSTKLEDSAMYFCASSDYTSGGAYNEQFFGPGTRLTVL.

The gene calls are TRBV18 and TRBJ2-5; D remains unclear. Trimming stripped 3 bases from V and 5 bases from J, with 7 bases between. The CDR3 is made up of 12 amino acids. Germline loops: CDR1 KGHSH, CDR2 LQKENI. The CDR3 DNA reads as TGTGCCAGCTCACCTAACCGGGAGACCCAGTACTTC. Translating it yields CASSPNRETQYF.

The genes are TRBV9 and TRBJ2-6; 10 positions agree with TRBD1. With 4 bases clipped from V and 3 bases from J, the junction kept 7 bases outside the gene matches. This CDR3 comprises 17 residues. The V gene's germline CDR1 is SGDLS and CDR2 YYNGEE. The CDR3 DNA sequence: TGTGCCAGCAGCTCCCGGACAGGGGGAATTGGGGCCAACGTCCTGACTTTC. Translating gives CASSSRTGGIGANVLTF.

This rearrangement joins TRBV18 to TRBJ2-6; TRBD1 aligns across 7 bases. Germline lookup yields CDR1 KGHSH and CDR2 LQKENI. The CDR3 consists of 17 residues. Trimming took 3 bases from V and 0 from J; bases not matched to a gene: 5. In DNA form, the CDR3 reads TGTGCCAGCTCACCCACGGGACAGAGCTCTGGGGCCAACGTCCTGACTTTC. Amino acid sequence: CASSPTGQSSGANVLTF.

The chain has TRBV3-1 (or the pseudogene TRBV3-2) and TRBJ1-6, with D uncertain. The CDR3 loop spans 13 amino acids. Germline-derived CDR1 and CDR2 are LGHDT and YNNKEL (reference sequence). Trimming took 2 bases from V and 9 from J, leaving 8 bases between them. In nucleotides, the CDR3 is TGTGCCAGCAGCCAAAAAGACACTTCACCCCTCCACTTT. Translated, it gives CASSQKDTSPLHF.

The V gene is TRBV18, the J gene TRBJ1-6; D may be TRBD1 (6 bases). The CDR3 has 16 residues. CDR1 is KGHSH, CDR2 LQKENI, per germline. V was trimmed by 3 bases and J by 6 bases, leaving 15 bases between them. CDR3 sequence: CASSPKTGNTNSPLHF. The CDR3 DNA reads TGTGCCAGCTCACCTAAGACAGGAAACACTAATTCACCCCTCCACTTT. Variable domain in full (rest from reference TRBV18 and TRBJ1-6): NAGVMQNPRHLVRRRGQEARLRCSPMKGHSHVYWYRQLPEEGLKFMVYLQKENIIDESGMPKERFSAEFPKEGPSILRIQQVVRGDSAAYFCASSPKTGNTNSPLHFGNGTRLTVT.

The chain employs TRBV2 and TRBJ1-2; 8 bases are a match to TRBD1. The CDR3 loop spans 14 amino acids. V was pared by 11 bases and J by 4 bases, with 12 bases of the junction left unmatched. Germline V gene data show CDR1 as SNHLY and CDR2 as FYNNEI. The CDR3 nucleotides are TGTGCCTTCCTCTTGGACAGGGTTCGCTATGGCTACACCTTC. Amino acids: CAFLLDRVRYGYTF.

Remarks on this clone: The junction does not match germline at one end; this may be a read error. V is TRBV7-7 and J is TRBJ2-5; 10 nucleotides align to TRBD2. In germline, CDR1 is SSHAT, CDR2 FNYEAQ (reference sequence). CDR3 length equals 15 residues. The DNA of the CDR3 is TGTGCTAGCAGCCAGCTAGCGGGAGACACTGGGACCCAGTACTTC. It specifies CASSQLAGDTGTQYF. The whole variable domain, filled in from reference TRBV7-7 and TRBJ2-5, reads GAGVSQSPRYKVTKRGQDVTLRCDPISSHATLYWYQQALGQGPEFLTYFNYEAQPDKSGLPSDRFSAERPEGSISTLTIQRTEQRDSAMYRCASSQLAGDTGTQYFGPGTRLLVL.

This sequence joins TRBV25-1 and TRBJ2-2, with TRBD1 matching 7 bases. The ends lost 3 bases at V and 6 bases at J; junction bases unmatched: 10. This CDR3 is built from 16 residues. Germline CDR1 MGHDK, CDR2 SYGVNS. The CDR3 sequence is CASSDPVGQVAGELFF. CDR3 nucleotide sequence: TGTGCCAGCAGTGATCCCGTCGGACAGGTTGCCGGGGAGCTGTTTTTT. The whole variable domain, filled in from reference TRBV25-1 and TRBJ2-2, reads EADIYQTPRYLVIGTGKKITLECSQTMGHDKMYWYQQDPGMELHLIHYSYGVNSTEKGDLSSESTVSRIRTEHFPLTLESARPSHTSQYLCASSDPVGQVAGELFFGEGSRLTVL.

The CDR3 nucleotides are TGTGCCAGTAGTATATTGGGAGACTTTGCCTATGGCTACACCTTC. Translating gives CASSILGDFAYGYTF. The chain uses TRBV19 and TRBJ1-2; the D is unclear. With 2 bases removed from V and 4 bases from J, the gap between germline ends came to 14 bases. Germline values: CDR1 LNHDA, CDR2 SQIVND (reference sequence). The CDR3 has 15 amino acids.

The chain couples TRBV7-2 to TRBJ1-2; 9 nucleotides line up with TRBD1. There are 15 residues in the CDR3. J lost 0 bases, V lost 4 bases, and 3 bases had no gene match. The germline V gene has CDR1 SGHTA and CDR2 FQGNSA. CDR3: CASSYRDRANYGYTF. The CDR3 bases are TGTGCCAGCAGCTACCGGGACAGGGCTAACTATGGCTACACCTTC. Full variable domain (outside the CDR3, taken from reference TRBV7-2 and TRBJ1-2): GAGVSQSPSNKVTEKGKDVELRCDPISGHTALYWYRQSLGQGLEFLIYFQGNSAPDKSGLPSDRFSAERTGGSVSTLTIQRTQQEDSAVYLCASSYRDRANYGYTFGSGTRLTVV.

The gene calls are TRBV28 and TRBJ1-5; 7 positions match TRBD1. V shed 1 base, J shed 1 base, and the junction held 4 bases outside the gene matches. This CDR3 comprises 16 residues. Germline loops: CDR1 MDHEN, CDR2 SYDVKM. The chain's CDR3 is CASSLFPGGSNQPQHF. CDR3 DNA: TGTGCCAGCAGTTTATTCCCAGGGGGAAGCAATCAGCCCCAGCATTTT.

V gene TRBV5-5 combines with J gene TRBJ1-6; D is possibly TRBD1 (6 bases). CDR1 is SGHKS and CDR2 is YYEKEE in the germline V gene (reference sequence). Trimming shortened V by 8 bases and J by 5 bases, and 14 bases separated the two germline ends. The CDR3 runs to 14 residues. The CDR3 bases are TGTGCCAGTTCCATGGGGGCGGATAATTCACCCCTCCACTTT. Translation gives CASSMGADNSPLHF.

This clone showed up just a few times. This rearrangement joins TRBV14 to TRBJ1-6; D gene unclear. Trimming removed 1 base from V and 0 bases from J, with 10 bases in between. CDR3 length: 17 amino acids. In germline, CDR1 is SGHDN, CDR2 FVKESK. The CDR3 DNA is TGTGCCAGCAGCCAAGCAGGTCTCAGCTCCTATAATTCACCCCTCCACTTT. It codes for CASSQAGLSSYNSPLHF.

The V gene is TRBV27, the J gene TRBJ1-2; 12 positions agree with TRBD1. In germline, CDR1 is MNHEY, CDR2 SMNVEV (reference sequence). The CDR3 loop spans 15 amino acids. Trimming at V came to 4 bases and at J to 4 bases, leaving 4 bases not matched to a gene. The CDR3 here is CASSSSGQGAYGYTF. CDR3 nucleotide sequence: TGTGCCAGCAGTTCATCGGGACAGGGGGCCTATGGCTACACCTTC.

This clone appeared a single time. The chain uses TRBV28 and TRBJ2-7; possible D gene TRBD2, 5 bases. The CDR3 has 13 residues. Germline CDR1 is MDHEN and CDR2 is SYDVKM. V lost 3 bases, J lost 3 bases, and 9 bases lay in between. CDR3 amino acids: CASSLAGYYEQYF. In DNA form, the CDR3 reads TGTGCCAGCAGTTTGGCGGGCTACTACGAGCAGTACTTC.

The chain uses TRBV12-3 or TRBV12-4 and TRBJ2-5; 7 bases match TRBD1. The length of the CDR3 is 13 residues. Trimming removed 5 bases from V and 5 bases from J; junction bases left unmatched: 5. CDR3 sequence (DNA): TGTGCCAGCAGTCACAGGGGTGGTGAGACCCAGTACTTC. As protein: CASSHRGGETQYF.

The chain carries TRBV11-3 and TRBJ2-3; TRBD1 aligns across 12 bases. The CDR3 contains 17 residues. Germline-derived CDR1 and CDR2 are SGHNT and YENEEA. The J segment lost 4 bases and the V segment lost 1 base, leaving 6 bases of the junction unmatched. CDR3 DNA sequence: TGTGCCAGCAGCTTAGGCGGGACAGGGGGCGGGTCAGATACGCAGTATTTT. Translated, it gives CASSLGGTGGGSDTQYF.

V is TRBV5-1 and J is TRBJ1-2, with 10 positions matching TRBD1. The V and J ends lost 4 bases and 7 bases, in that order; junction bases with no gene match: 7. The CDR3 has 14 amino acids. The germline V gene has CDR1 SGHRS and CDR2 YFSETQ. CDR3 protein: CASSQGQGSSGYTF. CDR3 bases: TGCGCCAGCAGCCAGGGACAGGGGTCGTCTGGCTACACCTTC.

The chain combines TRBV6-5 with TRBJ1-2; weak D call: TRBD1 (5 bases). Germline CDR1 and CDR2: MNHEY and SVGAGI. The V gene lost 6 bases and the J gene lost 4 bases, with 12 bases spanning the gap. The CDR3 sequence is 13 residues long. CDR3 amino acids: CASSVDRGYGYTF. CDR3 in DNA: TGTGCCAGCAGCGTAGACAGAGGCTATGGCTACACCTTC.

The chain is built from TRBV13 and TRBJ2-2; D possibly corresponds to TRBD1 (5 bases). The CDR3 contains 13 residues. V was trimmed by 1 base and J by 6 bases, leaving 6 bases between them. Germline V lookup: CDR1 PRHDT, CDR2 FYEKMQ (reference sequence). CDR3 DNA sequence: TGTGCCAGCAGCTTAGAGGGGCCCGGGGAGCTGTTTTTT. Protein: CASSLEGPGELFF.

This chain joins TRBV3-1 (or the pseudogene TRBV3-2) and TRBJ1-5; no reliable D call. CDR3 length equals 15 residues. CDR1 and CDR2 from the germline V gene are LGHDT and YNNKEL (reference sequence). Between the trimmed V and J ends, which lost 1 base and 4 bases, there was a span of 11 bases. The CDR3 DNA is TGTGCCAGCAGCCAAGGAAGAGGGAGGAATCAGCCCCAGCATTTT. Amino acid sequence: CASSQGRGRNQPQHF.